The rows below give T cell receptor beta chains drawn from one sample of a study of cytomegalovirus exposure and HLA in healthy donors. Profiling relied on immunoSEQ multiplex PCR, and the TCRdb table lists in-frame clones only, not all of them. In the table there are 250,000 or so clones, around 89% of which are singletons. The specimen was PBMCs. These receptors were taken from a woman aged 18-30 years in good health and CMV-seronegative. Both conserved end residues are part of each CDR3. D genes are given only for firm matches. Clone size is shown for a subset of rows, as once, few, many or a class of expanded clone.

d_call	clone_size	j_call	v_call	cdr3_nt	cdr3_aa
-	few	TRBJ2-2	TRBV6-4	TGTGCCAGCAGAGCCGGTTCCGAGGGAACCGGGGAGCTGTTTTTT	CASRAGSEGTGELFF
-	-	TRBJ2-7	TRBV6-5	TGTGCCAGCAGTTACGACTGGGGGCGTCACGAGCAGTACTTC	CASSYDWGRHEQYF
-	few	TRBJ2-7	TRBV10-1	TGCGCCAGCAGTGAGGAGCAGGGGTCCCCCTACGAGCAGTACTTC	CASSEEQGSPYEQYF
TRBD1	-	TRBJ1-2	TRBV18	TGTGCCAGCTCCCCGAACAGGGGTGACTATGGCTACACCTTC	CASSPNRGDYGYTF
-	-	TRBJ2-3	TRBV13	TGTGCCAGCAGCCTAAGCGGAGTCACAGATACGCAGTATTTT	CASSLSGVTDTQYF
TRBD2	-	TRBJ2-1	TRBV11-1	TGTGCCAGCAGCCCGACGGGGGGCAATGAGCAGTTCTTC	CASSPTGGNEQFF
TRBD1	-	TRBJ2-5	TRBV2	TGTGCCAGCAGTGAACCGACAGGGGGCGGCGAGACCCAGTACTTC	CASSEPTGGGETQYF
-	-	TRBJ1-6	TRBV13	TGTGCCAGCAGCTCTGGCGGGAGGTTTAGCTCCTATAATTCACCCCTCCACTTT	CASSSGGRFSSYNSPLHF
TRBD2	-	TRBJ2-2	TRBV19	TGTGCCAGTAGTATCCGACGCTGGACTAGCGGGGCCCACACCGGGGAGCTGTTTTTT	CASSIRRWTSGAHTGELFF
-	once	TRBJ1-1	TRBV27	TGTGCCAGCAGTTTAGGATCGACATGGAACACTGAAGCTTTCTTT	CASSLGSTWNTEAFF
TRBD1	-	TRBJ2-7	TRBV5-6	TGTGCCAGCAACCCGGGACAGGTGAACTACGAGCAGTACTTC	CASNPGQVNYEQYF
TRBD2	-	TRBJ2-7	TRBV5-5	TGTGCCAGCAGCCCGGGACTAGCGGGGGGGCCGTACGAGCAGTACTTC	CASSPGLAGGPYEQYF
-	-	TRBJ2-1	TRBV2	TGTGCCAGCAGTGAGGCGGGGACCATCTACAATGAGCAGTTCTTC	CASSEAGTIYNEQFF
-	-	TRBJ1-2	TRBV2	TGTGCCAGCAGGGAGGGAGGCGCGAGCTATGGCTACACCTTC	CASREGGASYGYTF
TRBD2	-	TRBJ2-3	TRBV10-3	TGTGCCATCAGGGGTCGACTAGCGGGGGGGCAATCGGCAGATACGCAGTATTTT	CAIRGRLAGGQSADTQYF
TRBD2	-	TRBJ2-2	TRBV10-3	TGTGCCACCGGGACTAGCGGGGAGCTGTTTTTT	CATGTSGELFF
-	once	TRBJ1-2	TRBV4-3	TGCGCCAGCAGCCAAGTAACCGGAACAGAGTTCTATGGCTACACCTTC	CASSQVTGTEFYGYTF
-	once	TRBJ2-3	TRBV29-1	TGCAGCGTTGAATGGTGGGAAACAGGGGAGGTGGCAGATACGCAGTATTTT	CSVEWWETGEVADTQYF
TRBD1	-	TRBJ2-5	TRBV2	TGTGCCAGCACGAGGGGGCGCGAGGGGCAAGAGACCCAGTACTTC	CASTRGREGQETQYF
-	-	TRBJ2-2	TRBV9	TGTGCCAGCAGCACGCGTCCAGGGTCGAACACCGGGGAGCTGTTTTTT	CASSTRPGSNTGELFF
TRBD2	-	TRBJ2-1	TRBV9	TGTGCCAGCAGCGTTGGAACTAGCGGGTCGAAAGAGCAGTTCTTC	CASSVGTSGSKEQFF
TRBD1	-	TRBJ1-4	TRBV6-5	TGTGCCAGCAGGGGGACAGGGGGAAATGAAAAACTGTTTTTT	CASRGTGGNEKLFF
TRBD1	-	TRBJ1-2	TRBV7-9	TGTGCCAGCAGCTTGACAGGGGATGGCTACACCTTC	CASSLTGDGYTF
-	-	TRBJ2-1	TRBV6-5	TGTGCCAGCAGTTACTCCGGGACTTTACCCTACAATGAGCAGTTCTTC	CASSYSGTLPYNEQFF
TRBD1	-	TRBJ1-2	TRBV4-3	TGCGCCAGCAGCCAAGAGGGGCCGGGGGCAGGGGGCGATGGCTACACCTTC	CASSQEGPGAGGDGYTF
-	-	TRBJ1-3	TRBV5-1	TGCGCCAGCAGTACGGACGCGAGGGACACCATATATTTT	CASSTDARDTIYF
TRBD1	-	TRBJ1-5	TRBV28	TGTGCCAGCAGTTTATTGGGACAGGGTCAGGGTCAGCCCCAGCATTTT	CASSLLGQGQGQPQHF
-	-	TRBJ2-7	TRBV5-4	TGTGCCAGCAGCTTGTCAGGGCCTACCTACGAGCAGTACTTC	CASSLSGPTYEQYF
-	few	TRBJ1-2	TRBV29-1	TGCAGCGTTGGCCGGGCTAACTATGGCTACACCTTC	CSVGRANYGYTF
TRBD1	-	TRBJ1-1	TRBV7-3	TGTGCCAGCAGCTTAACAGGGACAGCTGAAGCTTTCTTT	CASSLTGTAEAFF
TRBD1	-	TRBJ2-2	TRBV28	TGTGCCAGCAGAACCGACAGGGGGTACACCGGGGAGCTGTTTTTT	CASRTDRGYTGELFF
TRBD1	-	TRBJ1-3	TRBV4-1	TGCGCCAGCAGCCACCTGGAACAGGGGTCAGCTGGAAACACCATATATTTT	CASSHLEQGSAGNTIYF
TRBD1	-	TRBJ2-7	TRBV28	TGTGCCAGCAGCCCAGCAGGGACAGGGGAATACGAGCAGTACTTC	CASSPAGTGEYEQYF
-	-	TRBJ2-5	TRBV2	TGTGCCAGCAGTAGGGGGGGCAGGGGTAATTGGGAGACCCAGTACTTC	CASSRGGRGNWETQYF
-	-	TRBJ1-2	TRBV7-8	TGTGCCAGCAGCTTATCACGGTACTATGGCTACACCTTC	CASSLSRYYGYTF
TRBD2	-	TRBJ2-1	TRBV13	TGTGCCAGCAGCTTAAACGGGGGGGCTTACAATGAGCAGTTCTTC	CASSLNGGAYNEQFF
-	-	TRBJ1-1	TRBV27	TGTGCCAGCAGTTTAACGCCCGCGGCAGGGAGGTTGAACACTGAAGCTTTCTTT	CASSLTPAAGRLNTEAFF